This is a list of T cell receptor beta chains from one sample in a study of cytomegalovirus exposure and HLA in healthy donors. The repertoire was sequenced with immunoSEQ multiplex PCR; TCRdb's copy has only in-frame clones and lacks some. The repertoire consists of about 160,000 clones, with around 80% occurring once and the leading ten covering 6.3%. What was sequenced was PBMCs. These receptors all come from a male donor in good health and CMV-seropositive. CDR3s leave out the opening cysteine and the closing phenylalanine or tryptophan.

j_call | v_call | cdr3_aa
TRBJ2-7 | TRBV18 | ASSRTGGYYEQY
TRBJ2-3 | TRBV11-2 | ASTHSTDTQY
TRBJ2-3 | TRBV7-2 | AARGASGTDTQY
TRBJ2-5 | TRBV5-1 | ASSSIPGETQY
TRBJ2-7 | TRBV7-8 | ASSLRGVGIGEQY
TRBJ2-2 | TRBV30 | AGTGGLRDTGELF
TRBJ1-5 | TRBV11-2 | ASSLESQLPQH
TRBJ2-7 | TRBV19 | ASSIRQGFYEQY
TRBJ2-1 | TRBV6-4 | ASSVTSGTTYNEQF
TRBJ2-1 | TRBV5-1 | ASSLAGLGNEQF
TRBJ2-1 | TRBV6-5 | ASSYGRTTRYNEQF